The TCR beta chain described here comes from a study of tumor-infiltrating lymphocytes in oesophageal squamous cell carcinoma. CDR1 is SGHVS and CDR2 is FNYEAQ in the germline V gene. V shed 2 bases and J shed 0 bases, with 14 bases lying between them. This CDR3 comprises 18 residues. TCRdb reprocessed the PCR reads via MiXCR and lists one record per CDR3 protein. Here the sample spans about 17,000 distinct CDR3 sequences, around 41% being singletons. The genes are TRBV7-6 and TRBJ2-6, with D tentatively TRBD1 (5 bases). The origin of this receptor is a female donor with esophageal squamous cell carcinoma. Sequenced: normal esophageal tissue next to the tumor. CDR3: CASSLPVGAVSGANVLTF. The CDR3, as DNA: TGTGCCAGCAGCTTACCAGTAGGGGCTGTCTCTGGGGCCAACGTCCTGACTTTC.